A single sample gave rise to the 23 T cell receptor beta chains below, sequenced in a study of graft-versus-host responses after intestinal transplantation. These receptors' targets are unknown. Here immunoSEQ multiplex PCR was the method, and the copy in TCRdb shows in-frame clones only, minus some. The data contain fewer than 85,000 clones, roughly 84% of them seen just once; the ten biggest clones take up around 0.37%. The sequencing used unstimulated CD4+ T cells sorted from spleen or lymph node cells, collected before transplant. All receptors come from a human donor who was the organ donor for an intestinal transplant.

J is TRBJ2-7 and V is TRBV7-8; perhaps TRBD2 as D (5 bases). V was shortened by 6 bases and J by 6 bases, with 18 bases between the two germline ends. The CDR3 sequence is 14 residues long. Germline values: CDR1 SGHVS, CDR2 FQNEAQ. CDR3 coding DNA: TGTGCCAGCAGTTTACGGACGGACGCGGGCGAGCAGTACGTC. Encoded protein: CASSLRTDAGEQYV.

The chain joins TRBV5-6 to TRBJ2-5; 10 bases match TRBD1. Unmatched junction bases numbered 3, after V lost 0 bases and J lost 4 bases. CDR3 size: 15 residues. In germline, CDR1 is SGHDT, CDR2 YYEEEE. In DNA, the CDR3 is TGTGCCAGCAGCTTGGTCGGGGACAGGGGAGAGACCCAGTACTTC. Its translation: CASSLVGDRGETQYF.

The V call is TRBV7-3, the J call TRBJ2-3; 9 bases match TRBD2. Trimming took 2 bases from V and 0 from J; bases not matched to a gene: 0. CDR1 and CDR2 from the germline V gene are SGHTA and FQGTGA. The CDR3 spans 15 residues. CDR3 nucleotide sequence: TGTGCCAGCAGCTTAGCGGGGGGGAGCACAGATACGCAGTATTTT. Its protein product is CASSLAGGSTDTQYF.

Only one count was recorded for this clone. V gene TRBV7-9 combines with J gene TRBJ1-6; D is possibly TRBD1 (5 bases). The V end was cut by 4 bases, the J end by 6 bases, with 13 bases between. Germline lookup yields CDR1 SEHNR and CDR2 FQNEAQ (reference sequence). This CDR3 has 15 amino acids. CDR3 nucleotides: TGTGCCAGCAGCTGGGGGGGTGAACCTAATTCACCCCTCCACTTT. This sequence encodes CASSWGGEPNSPLHF.

This chain links TRBV4-1 with TRBJ1-1, with a possible D match to TRBD1 (6 bases). Germline V CDR1 and CDR2: MGHRA, YSYEKL. This CDR3 is 16 amino acids long. V was trimmed by 0 bases and J by 1 base, leaving 12 bases between them. CDR3 bases: TGCGCCAGCAGCCAAGAGCCAGGGGCGCCGAACACTGAAGCTTTCTTT. This encodes CASSQEPGAPNTEAFF.

This clone occurred a few times. V and J are TRBV28 and TRBJ2-2, with D possibly TRBD2 on 5 matching bases. Germline CDR1 is MDHEN and CDR2 is SYDVKM. The length of the CDR3 is 15 residues. V lost 7 bases to trimming and J lost 1 base, with 13 bases between them. The CDR3 sequence is CASTYSRGNTGELFF. CDR3 DNA: TGTGCCAGCACCTACTCCCGGGGGAACACCGGGGAGCTGTTTTTT.

The chain has TRBV9 and TRBJ2-1, with 11 positions matching TRBD1. Germline CDR1 SGDLS, CDR2 YYNGEE. V lost 4 bases, J lost 4 bases, and 7 bases stayed unmatched. This CDR3 is built from 16 residues. Here the CDR3 reads CASSTQDRGHYNEQFF. CDR3 in DNA: TGTGCCAGCAGCACCCAGGACAGGGGGCATTACAATGAGCAGTTCTTC. The whole variable domain, filled in from reference TRBV9 and TRBJ2-1, reads DSGVTQTPKHLITATGQRVTLRCSPRSGDLSVYWYQQSLDQGLQFLIQYYNGEERAKGNILERFSAQQFPDLHSELNLSSLELGDSALYFCASSTQDRGHYNEQFFGPGTRLTVL.

V is TRBV28 and J is TRBJ1-2; 7 bases align to TRBD1. Germline V gene data show CDR1 as MDHEN and CDR2 as SYDVKM. Trimming cost V 6 bases and J 1 base; bases outside gene matches: 11. The CDR3 spans 16 residues. CDR3 DNA sequence: TGTGCCAGCAGACCACATGGGACAGCCGATAACTATGGCTACACCTTC. As protein: CASRPHGTADNYGYTF.

The gene calls are TRBV6-6 and TRBJ1-6; D is ambiguous. Germline CDR1 MNHNY, CDR2 SVGAGI (reference sequence). The V and J ends lost 7 bases and 7 bases respectively, with 14 bases between them. The CDR3 spans 14 residues. The CDR3 region is CASIHGDWNSPLHF. In nucleotides, the CDR3 is TGTGCCAGCATCCACGGAGATTGGAATTCACCCCTCCACTTT.

J is TRBJ2-2 and V is TRBV5-4, with 7 positions matching TRBD1. The CDR3 contains 14 residues. V was clipped by 0 bases and J by 6 bases; unmatched bases: 2. The germline CDR1 and CDR2 sequences are SGHNT and YYREEE (reference sequence). The CDR3 loop is CASSLEGASGELFF. Here the CDR3 DNA reads TGTGCCAGCAGCTTGGAGGGGGCCTCCGGGGAGCTGTTTTTT.

This chain uses TRBV5-1 with TRBJ2-5; D remains unclear. Trimming left V 4 bases short and J 1 base short, with 8 bases between. Germline V gene data show CDR1 as SGHRS and CDR2 as YFSETQ. CDR3 length: 13 amino acids. The DNA for the CDR3 is TGCGCCAGCAGCCCTGGGCTCCAAGAGACCCAGTACTTC. As protein: CASSPGLQETQYF.

Concerning this clone: The junction does not match germline at one end; this may be a read error. The chain is built from TRBV7-7 and TRBJ2-1, with 9 nucleotides matching TRBD1. The V gene's germline CDR1 is SSHAT and CDR2 FNYEAQ (reference sequence). The CDR3 is made up of 14 amino acids. The CDR3 DNA follows: TGTGCTAGCAGCCGAGACAGGGGGGGGAATGAGCAGTTCTTC. Protein sequence: CASSRDRGGNEQFF.

The rearrangement joins TRBV7-2 to TRBJ1-5, with D possibly matching TRBD1 (5 bases). Germline V CDR1 and CDR2: SGHTA, FQGNSA. The length of the CDR3 is 16 residues. The ends were cut back, 1 base at V and 4 bases at J, with 14 bases in the middle. CDR3 region: CASSLGPGIGNQPQHF. The CDR3 DNA reads TGTGCCAGCAGCTTAGGCCCAGGGATAGGAAATCAGCCCCAGCATTTT.

The rearrangement uses TRBV28 and TRBJ2-5; 8 bases are shared with TRBD2. Trimming at V came to 9 bases and at J to 4 bases, leaving 7 bases not matched to a gene. Germline V gene sequence: CDR1 MDHEN, CDR2 SYDVKM. This CDR3 has 13 amino acids. DNA of the CDR3: TGTGCCAGTGGCTCCCGGGGGGGAGAGACCCAGTACTTC. It encodes CASGSRGGETQYF.

This chain joins TRBV18 and TRBJ2-1; D is possibly TRBD2 (6 bases). The CDR3 contains 14 residues. Between the trimmed V and J ends, which lost 0 bases and 7 bases, there was a span of 10 bases. The germline gives CDR1 KGHSH, CDR2 LQKENI. CDR3 DNA: TGTGCCAGCTCACCACCCACTCGGGGGAATGAGCAGTTCTTC. It is translated as CASSPPTRGNEQFF.

The chain recombines TRBV5-1 with TRBJ1-1, with 7 bases matching TRBD1. The CDR3 spans 14 residues. V trimming: 3 bases; J trimming: 0 bases; junction bases outside the gene matches: 2. Per the germline V gene, CDR1 is SGHRS and CDR2 is YFSETQ. CDR3 residues: CASSWGQMNTEAFF. CDR3 nucleotide sequence: TGCGCCAGCAGCTGGGGACAGATGAACACTGAAGCTTTCTTT.

The V call is TRBV18, the J call TRBJ2-7; possible D gene TRBD1, 5 bases. V lost 6 bases and J 0 bases, leaving 15 bases between the germline ends. The CDR3 loop spans 15 amino acids. Looked up from germline, CDR1 is KGHSH and CDR2 is LQKENI. The CDR3 DNA sequence: TGTGCCAGCTCTCAAGGGGCCTCGAGCTCCTACGAGCAGTACGTC. As protein: CASSQGASSSYEQYV.

This chain uses TRBV6-6 with TRBJ1-6; D might be TRBD1 (5 bases). Trimming pared 8 bases from V and 7 bases from J, leaving 21 bases between. This CDR3 region has 16 residues. Per germline, CDR1 MNHNY and CDR2 SVGAGI (reference sequence). CDR3 sequence: CASDKVLGGRNSPLHF. The DNA of the CDR3 is TGTGCCAGCGATAAGGTCCTGGGGGGACGGAATTCACCCCTCCACTTT.

CDR3 amino acids: CAWSRHRTASLFEQFF. CDR3 coding DNA: TGTGCCTGGAGTAGGCATCGGACAGCCAGTTTATTTGAGCAGTTCTTC. This sequence joins TRBV30 and TRBJ2-1; maybe TRBD1 (6 bases). The V gene lost 2 bases and the J gene lost 9 bases, with 23 bases spanning the gap. This CDR3 region has 16 residues. Germline CDR1 is GTSNPN and CDR2 is SVGIG (reference sequence).

The V call is TRBV30, the J call TRBJ1-1, with D maybe TRBD1 (6 bases). CDR1 and CDR2 (germline): GTSNPN, SVGIG (reference sequence). This CDR3 has 13 amino acids. V shed 0 bases and J shed 11 bases, with 16 bases lying between them. The DNA for the CDR3 is TGTGCCTGGAGTGTACTTCTCCAGGGGCAGGCTTTCTTT. This encodes CAWSVLLQGQAFF.

This clone was seen only once. The chain is built from TRBV2 and TRBJ1-1; TRBD1 matches at 7 bases. V was pared by 2 bases and J by 3 bases, with 3 bases of the junction left unmatched. The length of the CDR3 is 14 residues. Germline V gene lookup returns CDR1 SNHLY and CDR2 FYNNEI. Here the CDR3 DNA reads TGTGCCAGCAGTGAACAGGGGGAGGACACTGAAGCTTTCTTT. It translates to CASSEQGEDTEAFF. The entire variable domain, with the rest obtained from reference TRBV2 and TRBJ1-1, is as follows: EPEVTQTPSHQVTQMGQEVILRCVPISNHLYFYWYRQILGQKVEFLVSFYNNEISEKSEIFDDQFSVERPDGSNFTLKIRSTKLEDSAMYFCASSEQGEDTEAFFGQGTRLTVV.

The rearrangement uses TRBV7-2 and TRBJ1-6, with D unresolved. This CDR3 is 14 amino acids long. The V end lost 6 bases, the J end lost 1 base, and 7 bases lay between the germline ends. Germline loops: CDR1 SGHTA, CDR2 FQGNSA. CDR3 in DNA: TGTGCCAGCAGTCAAGAGTCCTATAATTCACCCCTCCACTTT. Protein: CASSQESYNSPLHF.

This rearrangement joins TRBV5-4 to TRBJ1-1; TRBD1 is a possible D gene (6 bases). The CDR3 is 19 amino acids. The V gene lost 0 bases and the J gene lost 1 base, with 22 bases spanning the gap. Germline assignment: CDR1 SGHNT and CDR2 YYREEE (reference sequence). The CDR3 nucleotides read TGTGCCAGCAGCTTGGAACGCCTCCGTCCGCAGGGGCCGAACACTGAAGCTTTCTTT. Protein product: CASSLERLRPQGPNTEAFF.